A single sample is the source of the 17 T cell receptor beta chains below, sequenced in a study of cytomegalovirus exposure and HLA in healthy donors. PCR involved 60 Vbeta and 13 Jbeta primers. The data were produced by immunoSEQ multiplex PCR, yet TCRdb's version contains in-frame clones alone and is incomplete. The table lists some 91,000 clones, approximately 78% of them singletons, with about 0.71% in the top ten. Source material: PBMCs. These receptors were taken from a woman aged 60 to 75 in good health and CMV-seronegative.

The genes are TRBV9 and TRBJ2-3, with D perhaps TRBD1 (5 bases). The CDR3 has 13 residues. Trimming stripped 5 bases from V and 0 bases from J, with 7 bases between. Per germline, CDR1 SGDLS and CDR2 YYNGEE. In DNA form, the CDR3 reads TGTGCCAGCAGAGGGGCTAGCACAGATACGCAGTATTTT. Translation gives CASRGASTDTQYF.

The rearrangement joins TRBV7-9 to TRBJ2-7; D is undetermined. This CDR3 spans 12 amino acids. Per germline, CDR1 SEHNR and CDR2 FQNEAQ (reference sequence). Trimming left V 3 bases short and J 4 bases short, with 7 bases between. This CDR3 reads CASSFTPYEQYF. Here the CDR3 DNA reads TGTGCCAGCAGCTTTACTCCATACGAGCAGTACTTC.

The V gene is TRBV4-1, the J gene TRBJ2-7, with 7 bases that match TRBD1. The CDR3 totals 15 residues. V shed 2 bases and J 3 bases; nucleotides not matched to a gene: 7. From germline, CDR1 is MGHRA and CDR2 YSYEKL. The CDR3 DNA reads as TGCGCCAGCAGCCAATCGACAGGGCTGAGCTACGAGCAGTACTTC. The encoded protein is CASSQSTGLSYEQYF.

The V and J genes are TRBV2 and TRBJ2-1; the D gene is possibly TRBD2 (6 bases). The germline V gene encodes CDR1 SNHLY and CDR2 FYNNEI. The CDR3 sequence is 15 residues long. The V and J ends lost 5 bases and 4 bases respectively, with 15 bases between them. The CDR3 is CASSLEGPHYNEQFF. DNA for the CDR3: TGTGCCAGCAGTCTGGAGGGGCCGCATTACAATGAGCAGTTCTTC.

The rearrangement links TRBV7-8 to TRBJ2-3, with D uncertain. Germline CDR1 SGHVS, CDR2 FQNEAQ. The V end lost 5 bases, the J end lost 6 bases, and 6 bases lay between the germline ends. The CDR3 runs 11 residues. Here the CDR3 DNA reads TGTGCCAGCAGCCCCCAGGATACGCAGTATTTT. Encoded protein: CASSPQDTQYF.

This chain links TRBV7-9 with TRBJ1-5, with D unclear. Per the germline V gene, CDR1 is SEHNR and CDR2 is FQNEAQ (reference sequence). The CDR3 is made up of 15 amino acids. V lost 7 bases and J lost 6, with 19 bases in between. CDR3 DNA: TGTGCCAGCACCAAGTTCAGGAACTGTGGTCAGCCCCAGCATTTT. This translates into CASTKFRNCGQPQHF.

The chain combines TRBV5-6 with TRBJ1-1; D possibly corresponds to TRBD1 (5 bases). This CDR3 spans 17 amino acids. Trimming stripped 4 bases from V and 0 bases from J, with 19 bases between. Germline loops: CDR1 SGHDT, CDR2 YYEEEE. CDR3 residues: CASSHLGAGILNTEAFF. The CDR3 DNA reads as TGTGCCAGCAGCCACCTTGGGGCGGGGATATTGAACACTGAAGCTTTCTTT.

V and J are TRBV5-1 and TRBJ1-4; no clear D. The CDR3 length is 15 residues. V gave up 0 bases and J gave up 5 bases, with 11 bases separating them. Germline CDR1 is SGHRS and CDR2 is YFSETQ. CDR3 sequence (DNA): TGCGCCAGCAGCTTGGAGAGGGATGAGAATGAAAAACTGTTTTTT. Translating gives CASSLERDENEKLFF.

This rearrangement joins TRBV19 to TRBJ1-1; D not certain. V lost 5 bases and J lost 5, with 9 bases in between. Germline V gene sequence: CDR1 LNHDA, CDR2 SQIVND (reference sequence). This CDR3 contains 12 residues. As DNA, the CDR3 is TGTGCCAGTAGTCTCCCGGGAACTGAAGCTTTCTTT. Its translation: CASSLPGTEAFF.

The chain combines TRBV5-1 with TRBJ2-7, with 12 bases that match TRBD1. The germline V gene has CDR1 SGHRS and CDR2 YFSETQ. V was pared by 1 base and J by 4 bases, with 3 bases of the junction left unmatched. The CDR3 runs to 15 residues. The CDR3, as DNA: TGCGCCAGCAGCTTGCTGGGACAGGGGGCGTACGAGCAGTACTTC. This encodes CASSLLGQGAYEQYF.

The chain uses TRBV5-6 and TRBJ1-2, with 9 positions matching TRBD1. V lost 2 bases to trimming and J lost 0 bases; unmatched junction nucleotides: 8. Germline V gene data show CDR1 as SGHDT and CDR2 as YYEEEE. The CDR3 consists of 17 residues. DNA of the CDR3: TGTGCCAGCAGCTTCGAGGGACAGGGATTTCCTAACTATGGCTACACCTTC. It yields the protein CASSFEGQGFPNYGYTF.

V and J are TRBV4-3 and TRBJ2-7; TRBD2 might be the D (6 bases). Per germline, CDR1 LGHNA and CDR2 YSLEER. This CDR3 is 16 amino acids long. Trimming stripped 1 base from V and 4 bases from J, with 17 bases between. CDR3 DNA sequence: TGCGCCAGCAGCCAAGCTACGGACTACCCGTTATACGAGCAGTACTTC. As protein: CASSQATDYPLYEQYF.

The table lists this clone with a few counts. The genes are TRBV12-5 and TRBJ2-7; D remains unclear. The germline V gene has CDR1 LGHNT and CDR2 FRNRAP. CDR3 length: 13 residues. Between the trimmed V and J ends, which lost 2 bases and 7 bases, there was a span of 12 bases. Here the CDR3 reads CASGLPPVGEQYF. Here the CDR3 DNA reads TGTGCTAGTGGTTTGCCACCGGTCGGGGAGCAGTACTTC. The variable domain in full, completed from reference TRBV12-5 and TRBJ2-7, reads DARVTQTPRHKVTEMGQEVTMRCQPILGHNTVFWYRQTMMQGLELLAYFRNRAPLDDSGMPKDRFSAEMPDATLATLKIQPSEPRDSAVYFCASGLPPVGEQYFGPGTRLTVT.

This clone was detected once. The chain employs TRBV7-9 and TRBJ1-2; TRBD1 agrees at 7 bases. The V gene's germline CDR1 is SEHNR and CDR2 FQNEAQ (reference sequence). The CDR3 has 15 residues. V shed 5 bases and J 6 bases; nucleotides not matched to a gene: 12. CDR3 sequence: CASSPRQGPRDGYTF. CDR3 coding DNA: TGTGCCAGCAGCCCTCGACAGGGCCCCCGTGATGGCTACACCTTC.

The chain has TRBV4-1 and TRBJ2-7; 10 positions agree with TRBD1. Looked up from germline, CDR1 is MGHRA and CDR2 is YSYEKL. Trimming at V came to 1 base and at J to 1 base, leaving 1 base not matched to a gene. CDR3 length: 15 residues. In DNA form, the CDR3 reads TGCGCCAGCAGCCAAGGACAGGGGGCTTCCTACGAGCAGTACTTC. Residues: CASSQGQGASYEQYF.

V is TRBV6-5 and J is TRBJ2-5; 9 bases agree with TRBD1. This CDR3 is built from 15 residues. V lost 5 bases to trimming and J lost 2 bases; unmatched junction nucleotides: 6. Germline V lookup: CDR1 MNHEY, CDR2 SVGAGI. For the CDR3, the DNA is TGTGCCAGCAGTAACCGACAGGGGGTTCAAGAGACCCAGTACTTC. Its protein product is CASSNRQGVQETQYF.

The chain employs TRBV6-5 and TRBJ2-5; weak D call: TRBD2 (5 bases). V was trimmed by 6 bases and J by 1 base, leaving 6 bases between them. CDR3 length equals 12 residues. The V gene's germline CDR1 is MNHEY and CDR2 SVGAGI. CDR3 nucleotide sequence: TGTGCCAGCAGGAGGGCCCAAGAGACCCAGTACTTC. Its protein product is CASRRAQETQYF.